Following are 23 T cell receptor beta chains from one sample sequenced in a study of T cell responses to AZD1222 COVID-19 vaccine. TCRdb keeps only in-frame clones here, not all; method: immunoSEQ multiplex PCR. The sample has more than 85,000 clones, 70% to 90% seen once; the top ten hold around 3%. The material sequenced was peripheral blood, taken on day 0 of AZD1222 vaccination. The receptors were sampled from an adult in good health.

As to this clone: Other DNA sequences from this sample encode an identical CDR3 as well. The chain links TRBV12-3 or TRBV12-4 to TRBJ1-1, with D possibly TRBD1 on 5 matching bases. The CDR3 has 13 residues. Trimming left V 2 bases short and J 3 bases short, with 7 bases between. The CDR3 DNA is TGTGCCAGCAGTTTACAGGGAGACACTGAAGCTTTCTTT. Translating gives CASSLQGDTEAFF.

The J gene is TRBJ2-5, the V gene TRBV7-2; the match to TRBD2 covers 11 bases. The length of the CDR3 is 15 residues. Germline loops: CDR1 SGHTA, CDR2 FQGNSA. Losses at the gene ends were 5 bases for V and 2 bases for J; bases not matched to a gene: 4. The CDR3 is CASSLRLAGQETQYF. CDR3 nucleotides: TGTGCCAGCAGCCTCCGACTAGCGGGGCAAGAGACCCAGTACTTC. The complete variable domain, with remaining parts taken from reference TRBV7-2 and TRBJ2-5, reads GAGVSQSPSNKVTEKGKDVELRCDPISGHTALYWYRQSLGQGLEFLIYFQGNSAPDKSGLPSDRFSAERTGGSVSTLTIQRTQQEDSAVYLCASSLRLAGQETQYFGPGTRLLVL.

This clone was found once. This sequence joins TRBV6-6 and TRBJ1-1, with 7 bases matching TRBD1. The CDR3 has 14 residues. J lost 1 base, V lost 6 bases, and 5 bases had no gene match. The germline CDR1 and CDR2 sequences are MNHNY and SVGAGI (reference sequence). CDR3 residues: CASSKRQGNTEAFF. DNA of the CDR3: TGTGCCAGCAGCAAAAGACAGGGGAACACTGAAGCTTTCTTT.

The chain links TRBV27 to TRBJ2-7, with D perhaps given as TRBD1 or TRBD2 (6 bases each). The CDR3 is 13 amino acids. The germline V gene encodes CDR1 MNHEY and CDR2 SMNVEV (reference sequence). Trimming cost V 6 bases and J 5 bases, with 14 bases left between them. CDR3 nucleotides: TGTGCCAGCAGGTTAGGGGGGACCAACGAGCAGTACTTC. Residues: CASRLGGTNEQYF.

This chain connects TRBV5-1 to TRBJ2-5; TRBD2 agrees at 8 bases. J gave up 1 base and V 4 bases, and 6 bases lay outside the gene matches. This CDR3 is 15 amino acids long. Germline CDR1 reads SGHRS; CDR2 reads YFSETQ. The chain's CDR3 is CASSPPLAAQETQYF. The CDR3 nucleotides are TGCGCCAGCAGCCCCCCACTAGCGGCCCAAGAGACCCAGTACTTC.

V and J are TRBV30 and TRBJ1-4; tentative D call: TRBD1 (5 bases). CDR3 size: 14 residues. Germline CDR1 reads GTSNPN; CDR2 reads SVGIG (reference sequence). V was shortened by 1 base and J by 6 bases, with 12 bases between the two germline ends. The CDR3 loop reads CAWSASRVDEKLFF. DNA for the CDR3: TGTGCCTGGAGTGCGAGCAGGGTTGATGAAAAACTGTTTTTT.

The chain carries TRBV10-1 and TRBJ1-1, with D unclear. Looked up from germline, CDR1 is WNHNN and CDR2 is SYGVQD (reference sequence). V dropped 2 bases and J dropped 4 bases, with 8 bases sitting between them. The CDR3 runs to 13 residues. In DNA, the CDR3 is TGCGCCAGCAGTGAGGGGCTAGGCACTGAAGCTTTCTTT. Translated: CASSEGLGTEAFF.

The chain carries TRBV4-2 and TRBJ2-3; no firm D call. V gave up 0 bases and J gave up 2 bases, with 12 bases separating them. The V gene's germline CDR1 is LGHNA and CDR2 YNFKEQ. The CDR3 spans 16 residues. The CDR3 sequence: CASSQDWVRSTDTQYF. The CDR3 DNA sequence: TGTGCCAGCAGCCAAGATTGGGTGAGGTCCACAGATACGCAGTATTTT.

The rearrangement links TRBV28 to TRBJ1-6, with 7 bases fitting TRBD1. After removal of 4 bases from V and 5 bases from J, the junction contained 8 bases not matched to a gene. The CDR3 is made up of 16 amino acids. Germline V gene lookup returns CDR1 MDHEN and CDR2 SYDVKM. CDR3 region: CASSYERQGNNSPLHF. In nucleotides, the CDR3 is TGTGCCAGCAGTTACGAAAGACAGGGCAATAATTCACCCCTCCACTTT.

This chain joins TRBV19 and TRBJ2-7; weak D call: TRBD2 (5 bases). Germline V gene sequence: CDR1 LNHDA, CDR2 SQIVND (reference sequence). Between the trimmed V and J ends, which lost 3 bases and 4 bases, there was a span of 16 bases. CDR3 length: 15 amino acids. The CDR3 coding sequence is TGTGCCAGTAGTATCGGGGTTAATACACCTTACGAGCAGTACTTC. The encoded protein is CASSIGVNTPYEQYF.

A few counts support this clone. The chain links TRBV30 to TRBJ2-7; TRBD1 aligns across 9 bases. This CDR3 contains 15 residues. The V and J ends lost 0 bases and 6 bases, in that order; junction bases with no gene match: 9. CDR1 and CDR2 from the germline V gene are GTSNPN and SVGIG (reference sequence). The CDR3 nucleotides are TGTGCCTGGAGTGTACGGTTGGGGACAGGGTCCGAGCAGTACTTC. Protein product: CAWSVRLGTGSEQYF.

The gene calls are TRBV6-5 and TRBJ1-1; a possible D gene is TRBD1 (6 bases). The germline V gene encodes CDR1 MNHEY and CDR2 SVGAGI. V dropped 4 bases and J dropped 5 bases, with 11 bases sitting between them. This CDR3 region has 13 residues. CDR3 residues: CASSFLQGTEAFF. The CDR3 DNA is TGTGCCAGCAGTTTCCTACAGGGTACTGAAGCTTTCTTT.

The CDR3 sequence is CASSRAEGTEAFF. As DNA, the CDR3 is TGTGCCAGCTCACGGGCAGAAGGGACTGAAGCTTTCTTT. The chain couples TRBV18 to TRBJ1-1; D gene ambiguous. This CDR3 spans 13 amino acids. Trimming took 4 bases from V and 5 from J, leaving 11 bases between them. Germline values: CDR1 KGHSH, CDR2 LQKENI.

The CDR3 nucleotides read TGTGCCAGCAGCCTCGATGACTATGGCTACACCTTC. It encodes CASSLDDYGYTF. The chain has TRBV3-1 (or the pseudogene TRBV3-2) and TRBJ1-2; D ambiguous. The V end lost 4 bases, the J end lost 3 bases, and 6 bases lay between the germline ends. Germline CDR1 reads LGHDT; CDR2 reads YNNKEL (reference sequence). CDR3 length equals 12 residues.

This sequence joins TRBV7-9 and TRBJ2-3, with 7 bases fitting TRBD2. Germline CDR1 is SEHNR and CDR2 is FQNEAQ (reference sequence). The trim removed 2 bases at V and 6 bases at J, leaving 5 bases unmatched. The CDR3 runs 14 residues. CDR3 loop: CASSLMRAGDTQYF. DNA for the CDR3: TGTGCCAGCAGCTTAATGCGAGCGGGGGATACGCAGTATTTT. The full variable domain, in which reference TRBV7-9 and TRBJ2-3 provide the parts outside the CDR3, is DTGVSQNPRHKITKRGQNVTFRCDPISEHNRLYWYRQTLGQGPEFLTYFQNEAQLEKSRLLSDRFSAERPKGSFSTLEIQRTEQGDSAMYLCASSLMRAGDTQYFGPGTRLTVL.

The chain links TRBV2 to TRBJ1-5; the match to TRBD1 covers 9 bases. CDR1 SNHLY and CDR2 FYNNEI come from the germline V gene. V was clipped by 6 bases and J by 7 bases; unmatched bases: 7. This CDR3 contains 14 residues. CDR3 amino acids: CASSLGQGGQPQHF. The CDR3, as DNA: TGTGCCAGCAGCTTGGGACAGGGCGGGCAGCCCCAGCATTTT.

The chain has TRBV7-2 and TRBJ2-1; D is undetermined. Per the germline V gene, CDR1 is SGHTA and CDR2 is FQGNSA. CDR3 length: 13 residues. V was clipped by 4 bases and J by 8 bases, with 12 bases between them. In DNA, the CDR3 is TGTGCCAGCAGCTGGAACTTTGGCGATGAGCAGTTCTTC. This translates into CASSWNFGDEQFF.

This sequence joins TRBV9 and TRBJ2-7, with D perhaps TRBD2 (6 bases). Trimming shortened V by 3 bases and J by 4 bases, and 20 bases separated the two germline ends. CDR3 length equals 16 residues. CDR1 SGDLS and CDR2 YYNGEE come from the germline V gene. The DNA of the CDR3 is TGTGCCAGCAGCGAGGGACTCTCCGGAGGTGGATACGAGCAGTACTTC. Residues: CASSEGLSGGGYEQYF.

The chain joins TRBV10-3 to TRBJ2-7, with D possibly being TRBD1 (6 bases). Germline V gene sequence: CDR1 ENHRY, CDR2 SYGVKD. This CDR3 contains 15 residues. V lost 4 bases, J lost 1 base, and 14 bases lay in between. CDR3 residues: CAISVQGSSSYEQYF. In DNA form, the CDR3 reads TGTGCCATCAGTGTACAGGGTAGTAGTTCCTACGAGCAGTACTTC.

The chain uses TRBV14 and TRBJ2-3, with D possibly matching TRBD1 (5 bases). Trimming stripped 2 bases from V and 1 base from J, with 13 bases between. The CDR3 is 16 amino acids. Germline values: CDR1 SGHDN, CDR2 FVKESK. CDR3 sequence: CASSQNAGLRTDTQYF. The CDR3 region has the DNA TGTGCCAGCAGCCAAAATGCAGGGCTTCGCACAGATACGCAGTATTTT.

This chain links TRBV30 with TRBJ2-7, with unresolved D. The CDR3 totals 12 residues. Germline V gene sequence: CDR1 GTSNPN, CDR2 SVGIG (reference sequence). Trimming cost V 5 bases and J 3 bases, with 11 bases left between them. CDR3 loop: CAWARASYEQYF. Written as DNA, the CDR3 is TGTGCCTGGGCGAGAGCTAGCTACGAGCAGTACTTC.

The J gene is TRBJ2-4, the V gene TRBV28; D is possibly TRBD1 or TRBD2 (6 bases each). The CDR3 has 16 residues. Germline CDR1 is MDHEN and CDR2 is SYDVKM. Trimming cost V 4 bases and J 1 base, with 14 bases left between them. The CDR3 sequence is CASSSHREVAKNIQYF. In DNA form, the CDR3 reads TGTGCCAGCAGTTCACACAGGGAGGTGGCCAAAAACATTCAGTACTTC.

V is TRBV3-1 (or the pseudogene TRBV3-2) and J is TRBJ1-1; tentatively, D is TRBD1 (5 bases). V lost 0 bases to trimming and J lost 10 bases, with 15 bases between them. The CDR3 spans 14 residues. The germline V gene has CDR1 LGHDT and CDR2 YNNKEL (reference sequence). CDR3 DNA: TGTGCCAGCAGCCAAGAGGACACGGGAAGAATAGCTTTCTTT. This gives the protein CASSQEDTGRIAFF.